Below, 26 T cell receptor beta chains from the same sample are listed, as sequenced in a study of blood T cell repertoires in COVID-19. Here immunoSEQ multiplex PCR was the method, and the copy in TCRdb shows in-frame clones only, minus some. The repertoire consists of about 300,000 clones, with approximately 85% occurring once and the leading ten covering around 1.6%. Sequencing input: peripheral blood. All receptors derive from a woman aged 50 to 65 with acute or convalescent COVID-19.

The V and J genes are TRBV28 and TRBJ1-2, with 7 bases that match TRBD1. Germline V gene sequence: CDR1 MDHEN, CDR2 SYDVKM. The V and J ends lost 5 bases and 4 bases, in that order; junction bases with no gene match: 7. The CDR3 consists of 14 residues. CDR3 loop: CASSRQGWTYGYTF. The CDR3 nucleotides are TGTGCCAGCAGTAGACAGGGTTGGACCTATGGCTACACCTTC.

This chain joins TRBV29-1 and TRBJ1-4; D is perhaps TRBD1 (5 bases). The CDR3 consists of 14 residues. Trimming removed 4 bases at V and 7 bases at J, with 16 bases between. Germline CDR1 reads SQVTM; CDR2 reads ANQGSEA. The chain's CDR3 is CSVVQGSIREKLFF. The CDR3 DNA sequence: TGCAGCGTTGTGCAGGGCTCAATACGTGAAAAACTGTTTTTT.

The V and J genes are TRBV7-9 and TRBJ2-1, with D perhaps TRBD2 (6 bases). From germline, CDR1 is SEHNR and CDR2 FQNEAQ (reference sequence). The CDR3 has 14 residues. V was trimmed by 10 bases and J by 10 bases, leaving 23 bases between them. CDR3 region: CATPWAGRSGEQFF. The CDR3 DNA reads TGTGCCACGCCCTGGGCGGGACGGTCGGGGGAGCAGTTCTTC.

V is TRBV3-1 (or the pseudogene TRBV3-2) and J is TRBJ1-2, with a tentative D call TRBD1 (6 bases). The CDR3 has 15 amino acids. The V gene lost 0 bases and the J gene lost 4 bases, with 12 bases spanning the gap. The germline V gene encodes CDR1 LGHDT and CDR2 YNNKEL (reference sequence). In DNA form, the CDR3 reads TGTGCCAGCAGCCAAGATGGGGGCGCAAGCTATGGCTACACCTTC. Its translation is CASSQDGGASYGYTF.

J is TRBJ2-3 and V is TRBV7-9, with TRBD2 identical over 10 bases. The germline CDR1 and CDR2 sequences are SEHNR and FQNEAQ (reference sequence). Trimming took 1 base from V and 5 from J; bases not matched to a gene: 6. The CDR3 consists of 16 residues. CDR3 in DNA: TGTGCCAGCAGCTTAGGACCTAGCGGGAGTGTAGATACGCAGTATTTT. Protein: CASSLGPSGSVDTQYF.

This clone was seen a single time. The V and J genes are TRBV5-4 and TRBJ2-2; maybe TRBD2 (6 bases). The germline CDR1 and CDR2 sequences are SGHNT and YYREEE (reference sequence). The CDR3 spans 15 residues. V lost 4 bases to trimming and J lost 2 bases, with 12 bases between them. The CDR3 loop reads CASSPRRGNTGELFF. The CDR3 DNA reads TGTGCCAGCAGCCCTAGGCGGGGAAACACCGGGGAGCTGTTTTTT.

This clone was found once. The CDR3: CASSLQGGGYGYTF. DNA of the CDR3: TGTGCCAGCTCGCTACAGGGGGGTGGCTATGGCTACACCTTC. This rearrangement joins TRBV18 to TRBJ1-2; 8 nucleotides agree with TRBD1. Germline CDR1 and CDR2: KGHSH and LQKENI. Trimming took 6 bases from V and 4 from J; bases not matched to a gene: 7. The CDR3 length is 14 residues.

This sequence joins TRBV7-9 and TRBJ1-2, with D possibly matching TRBD1 (6 bases). The CDR3 consists of 13 residues. Germline CDR1 reads SEHNR; CDR2 reads FQNEAQ (reference sequence). Trimming took off 5 bases at V and 6 bases at J, with 13 bases between the two ends. CDR3 DNA: TGTGCCAGCAGCCAGAGACAGGAGGATGGCTACACCTTC. It yields the protein CASSQRQEDGYTF.

The chain uses TRBV7-2 and TRBJ1-4; the D is unclear. CDR3 length: 18 amino acids. Per germline, CDR1 SGHTA and CDR2 FQGNSA. Trimming stripped 2 bases from V and 2 bases from J, with 18 bases between. The CDR3 DNA reads TGTGCCAGCAGCTTACTCCGACCCTTAGGGAGCACTAATGAAAAACTGTTTTTT. Translation gives CASSLLRPLGSTNEKLFF.

This chain links TRBV27 with TRBJ1-1; TRBD1 agrees at 12 bases. There are 15 residues in the CDR3. Germline V gene data show CDR1 as MNHEY and CDR2 as SMNVEV (reference sequence). Trimming cost V 5 bases and J 4 bases; bases outside gene matches: 5. The CDR3 nucleotides are TGTGCCAGCAGTCCTGGGACAGGGGGCGGCACTGAAGCTTTCTTT. Translated, it gives CASSPGTGGGTEAFF.

This chain connects TRBV7-2 to TRBJ1-2, with 12 nucleotides matching TRBD1. The CDR3 has 16 amino acids. Trimming removed 1 base from V and 8 bases from J; junction bases left unmatched: 8. The V gene's germline CDR1 is SGHTA and CDR2 FQGNSA. CDR3 bases: TGTGCCAGCAGCTTAGTTTACGGGACAGGGGGCCGGGGCTACACCTTC. Amino acid sequence: CASSLVYGTGGRGYTF. Full variable domain (missing parts from reference TRBV7-2 and TRBJ1-2): GAGVSQSPSNKVTEKGKDVELRCDPISGHTALYWYRQSLGQGLEFLIYFQGNSAPDKSGLPSDRFSAERTGGSVSTLTIQRTQQEDSAVYLCASSLVYGTGGRGYTFGSGTRLTVV.

The V call is TRBV24-1, the J call TRBJ1-2; D uncertain. The V end lost 6 bases, the J end lost 0 bases, and 16 bases lay between the germline ends. The CDR3 extends over 16 amino acids. Per germline, CDR1 KGHDR and CDR2 SFDVKD. CDR3 DNA: TGTGCCACCAGTTCCGGACCGGAGGTTCCTAACTATGGCTACACCTTC. Translating it yields CATSSGPEVPNYGYTF.

The J gene is TRBJ1-4, the V gene TRBV4-1; 9 nucleotides align to TRBD1. Germline V gene lookup returns CDR1 MGHRA and CDR2 YSYEKL. J gave up 7 bases and V 3 bases, and 3 bases lay outside the gene matches. The CDR3 is 14 amino acids. The CDR3 loop reads CASSQDRGTEKLFF. DNA of the CDR3: TGCGCCAGCAGCCAGGACAGGGGAACTGAAAAACTGTTTTTT.

This chain connects TRBV9 to TRBJ2-3; 9 positions agree with TRBD2. Germline CDR1 SGDLS, CDR2 YYNGEE. V lost 0 bases to trimming and J lost 5 bases; unmatched junction nucleotides: 10. The CDR3 runs to 17 residues. The CDR3 DNA follows: TGTGCCAGCAGCGTAGGGCTAGCGGGATACGTAGGAGATACGCAGTATTTT. Protein: CASSVGLAGYVGDTQYF.

The rearrangement uses TRBV7-3 and TRBJ2-6; tentative D call: TRBD2 (6 bases). The CDR3 extends over 14 amino acids. Trimming left V 8 bases short and J 2 bases short, with 10 bases between. Per germline, CDR1 SGHTA and CDR2 FQGTGA. The CDR3 DNA is TGTGCCAGCGCCGCGGGACCTGGGGCCAACGTCCTGACTTTC. Translation: CASAAGPGANVLTF.

V is TRBV28 and J is TRBJ2-3; tentative D call: TRBD2 (6 bases). Germline CDR1 is MDHEN and CDR2 is SYDVKM. This CDR3 contains 14 residues. The ends were cut back, 4 bases at V and 3 bases at J, with 11 bases in the middle. DNA for the CDR3: TGTGCCAGCAGTTGGGGGGAAGCTACAGATACGCAGTATTTT. Encoded protein: CASSWGEATDTQYF.

V usage is TRBV5-4 and J usage is TRBJ2-5, with 10 bases that match TRBD2. With V trimmed by 0 bases and J by 7 bases, 9 bases remained unmatched. Germline CDR1 and CDR2: SGHNT and YYREEE (reference sequence). This CDR3 has 16 amino acids. Written as DNA, the CDR3 is TGTGCCAGCAGCTTGGTGACTAGCGGGTCCAAGGGGACCCAGTACTTC. Translated, it gives CASSLVTSGSKGTQYF.

The genes are TRBV9 and TRBJ1-4; TRBD1 matches at 8 bases. With 4 bases clipped from V and 7 bases from J, the junction kept 6 bases outside the gene matches. CDR3 size: 14 residues. Germline CDR1 and CDR2: SGDLS and YYNGEE. The CDR3 DNA follows: TGTGCCAGCAGCCCAGGACAGGGTCGTGAAAAACTGTTTTTT. Amino acid sequence: CASSPGQGREKLFF. Together with reference TRBV9 and TRBJ1-4, the CDR3 gives the full variable domain: DSGVTQTPKHLITATGQRVTLRCSPRSGDLSVYWYQQSLDQGLQFLIQYYNGEERAKGNILERFSAQQFPDLHSELNLSSLELGDSALYFCASSPGQGREKLFFGSGTQLSVL.

This clone was detected a few times. V is TRBV10-1 and J is TRBJ2-1; D is perhaps TRBD2 (6 bases). V was pared by 6 bases and J by 4 bases, with 19 bases between. Germline loops: CDR1 WNHNN, CDR2 SYGVQD (reference sequence). The length of the CDR3 is 16 residues. Written as DNA, the CDR3 is TGCGCCAGCAGGGAATACCGGGACTCCAAATACAATGAGCAGTTCTTC. This codes for CASREYRDSKYNEQFF.

The V call is TRBV7-6, the J call TRBJ1-4, with D hard to call. The CDR3 spans 15 residues. Trimming shortened V by 1 base and J by 10 bases, and 16 bases separated the two germline ends. Germline assignment: CDR1 SGHVS and CDR2 FNYEAQ. The CDR3 spells CASSLEPLGGRKLFF. The CDR3 DNA reads as TGTGCCAGCAGCTTAGAGCCGCTAGGAGGGAGAAAACTGTTTTTT.

This clone was recorded only once. The chain recombines TRBV9 with TRBJ2-7; TRBD2 matches 10 bases. Germline loops: CDR1 SGDLS, CDR2 YYNGEE. V shed 2 bases, J shed 4 bases, and the junction held 6 bases outside the gene matches. This CDR3 comprises 15 residues. The DNA of the CDR3 is TGTGCCAGCAGCGTGAGCGGGAGGGCCAATTACGAGCAGTACTTC. This gives the protein CASSVSGRANYEQYF.

This clone has a single count. This chain links TRBV7-9 with TRBJ2-7; 9 bases fit TRBD2. The length of the CDR3 is 15 residues. V gave up 1 base and J gave up 5 bases; unmatched junction bases: 6. Germline CDR1 is SEHNR and CDR2 is FQNEAQ (reference sequence). The CDR3 DNA follows: TGTGCCAGCAGCTTAGTTCGGGCGGGAGGGGACGAGCAGTACTTC. Encoded protein: CASSLVRAGGDEQYF. The full variable domain, in which reference TRBV7-9 and TRBJ2-7 provide the parts outside the CDR3, is DTGVSQNPRHKITKRGQNVTFRCDPISEHNRLYWYRQTLGQGPEFLTYFQNEAQLEKSRLLSDRFSAERPKGSFSTLEIQRTEQGDSAMYLCASSLVRAGGDEQYFGPGTRLTVT.

The chain combines TRBV27 with TRBJ1-2; 8 nucleotides align to TRBD1. The ends lost 6 bases at V and 4 bases at J; junction bases unmatched: 1. Germline CDR1 and CDR2: MNHEY and SMNVEV (reference sequence). The CDR3 covers 12 residues. The CDR3 sequence: CASRTGVYGYTF. The CDR3, as DNA: TGTGCCAGCAGGACAGGGGTCTATGGCTACACCTTC.

Only one count was recorded for this clone. The CDR3 region is CASSLVSGTAGNTIYF. The CDR3 nucleotides are TGTGCCAGCAGCTTAGTTTCCGGGACAGCGGGAAACACCATATATTTT. The chain employs TRBV7-2 and TRBJ1-3, with TRBD1 matching over 7 bases. Germline V gene lookup returns CDR1 SGHTA and CDR2 FQGNSA. The CDR3 length is 16 residues. V gave up 1 base and J gave up 4 bases; unmatched junction bases: 7.

The genes are TRBV19 and TRBJ1-1; 7 bases fit TRBD1. CDR3 length equals 11 residues. Germline V gene lookup returns CDR1 LNHDA and CDR2 SQIVND (reference sequence). V shed 7 bases and J 5 bases; nucleotides not matched to a gene: 1. CDR3 coding DNA: TGTGCCAGTAAGACAGGGACTGAAGCTTTCTTT. Translating it yields CASKTGTEAFF.

The chain carries TRBV4-3 and TRBJ2-1; D uncertain. Trimming removed 6 bases from V and 0 bases from J, with 15 bases in between. CDR1 and CDR2 from the germline V gene are LGHNA and YSLEER. This CDR3 region has 16 residues. This chain's CDR3 is CASSQISMSSYNEQFF. For the CDR3, the DNA is TGCGCCAGCAGTCAAATTAGCATGAGCTCCTACAATGAGCAGTTCTTC.